The entry that follows covers one TCR beta chain sequence. This clonotype was seen just once. It has no known antigen specificity. No much larger clone is present one base from it, and per-base qualities are unavailable. One read yields weak evidence. This specimen comes from a study of Graves' ophthalmopathy and Graves' hyperthyroidism (dated by TCRdb to 2016 to 2019). Background for the entire study: A patient counted as having stable hyperthyroidism if there was no progression to ophthalmopathy within 18 months of follow-up. In total, 135 blood samples were TCR-sequenced: approximately 40 ophthalmopathy, about 75 hyperthyroidism and roughly 17 hyperthyroidism-to-ophthalmopathy patients. An independent validation cohort was composed of around 19 hyperthyroidism patients and around 16 patients who later progressed from hyperthyroidism to ophthalmopathy. The study used TCR beta repertoire signatures to distinguish Graves' ophthalmopathy from Graves' hyperthyroidism and to predict progression to ophthalmopathy. In about 6 hyperthyroidism patients, the T-cell repertoire of thyroid tissue was compared with the T-cell repertoire of blood. After sampling, hyperthyroidism patients received methimazole starting at 30 mg daily, and ophthalmopathy patients received high-dose intravenous methylprednisolone. A discovery set of 100 or so patients (43 ophthalmopathy, some 58 stable hyperthyroidism) was enrolled to explore V-J signatures distinguishing ophthalmopathy from hyperthyroidism.

TCR beta CDR3 regions were amplified from RNA transcripts for repertoire sequencing. The first round of RT-PCR was done with HTBI primers and the Qiagen OneStep RT-PCR kit, and was followed by a second round of multiplex PCR, then size selection and purification. Libraries were sequenced on an Illumina HiSeq2000 using paired-end 100 bp reads. In the authors' own workflow: Reads were processed with SOAPnuke, discarding reads with adapters, uncalled bases, mean Phred below 15, or no exact constant-primer or identifier match. COPE v1.2.5 was used to merge the high-quality paired reads. Clonotypes were defined as unique nucleotide sequences and were aligned to IMGT TRB V, D and J references using MiTCR v1.1. The analysis was limited to V-J combinations with a frequency above 0.0001, which together covered 99% to 99.2% of the repertoires. For each V-J combination, a TCR clonal expansion and chaos score was defined as the ratio of F50 clonal expansion to chaos observed in the TCRdist matrix. Welch's t-statistics and random forest were used to reduce the features to approximately 13 V-J combinations, which were then used as input to a naive Bayes classifier. Thyroid-blood repertoire similarity was quantified with the Morisita-Horn index. TCRdb reprocessing: public reads trimmed at Q25 with fastp, clones called with MiXCR, in-frame beta chains kept. One record per CDR3 amino acid sequence lists the most common genes and DNA. The V and J calls, along with clone size, are taken from TCRdb and not from the paper's own processing. The sample table contains a few hundred thousand distinct CDR3 sequences; only one count was recorded for 35% to 45% of them. In total, the top ten clones hold over 3.5% of the sample.

Paper-wide results and their limitations: In validation, the model predicted ophthalmopathy progression with about 71% sensitivity and roughly 72% specificity; 12 predicted patients were CT-confirmed with GO in a median of around 6.5 months. Ophthalmopathy was separated from stable hyperthyroidism by the 13-signature model with just under 90% sensitivity and less than 82% specificity in cross-validation and with 80%/75% in the test set. Most expanded thyroid clonotypes with a frequency above 0.001 also appeared in blood, which suggests that blood repertoires may reflect the immune response in the thyroid. No statistical method was used to set the sample size in advance, and the investigators knew which group each participant was assigned to.

Between the V and J ends, shortened by 6 bases and 8 bases respectively, the junction contains 17 bases. The CDR3 contains 13 residues, cysteine and phenylalanine counted. CDR3 DNA only is kept here, 39 bases in frame from base 1. Hyperthyroidism patients were newly diagnosed, were aged 18 to 65 years, and had a disease duration under 2 months. Anyone with other autoimmune diseases, uncontrolled infections, pregnancy or lactation was excluded from the study. Clinical symptoms, serum thyroxine, TRAb, thyroid ultrasound and orbital computed tomography formed the basis of the diagnosis. Total RNA was extracted with Trizol reagent and quality-checked on an Agilent 2100 Bioanalyzer.

This sequence was found in an adult man with Graves' hyperthyroidism. The sequence joins TRBV12-3 or TRBV12-4 to TRBJ2-7, with the D gene uncertain. Sequenced material: peripheral blood or thyroid tissue (not recorded which). The nucleotide sequence is TGTGCCAGCAGCCAAGATTTGGACGGCAAGCAGTACTTC. Translated, this gives CASSQDLDGKQYF.